This record looks at one TCR beta chain sequence and its context. What antigen it recognizes has not been identified. No per-base quality is available; no much larger clone lies one base away. Whole blood was collected in K2EDTA tubes by collaborating institutions according to the institutions' own protocols. For TCRbeta analysis, collaborator samples were shipped as frozen whole blood, as isolated PBMCs, or as DNA extracted from either sample type. V loses 4 bases, J loses 2 bases, and the germline ends lie 9 bases apart. The CDR3 runs 13 residues from the cysteine to the phenylalanine. Only CDR3 DNA is held: 39 bases, read in frame from base 1. According to the germline V gene (reference sequence), CDR1 reads SGHKS and CDR2 reads YYEKEE. This entry belongs to a study of blood T cell repertoires in COVID-19 (dated by TCRdb to between 2020 and 2021). General notes on the study: Samples from collaborators originated in the United States, Italy and Spain and spanned both the acute and convalescent phases of COVID-19. The prospective study material was composed of cDNA or gDNA derived from T cells, B-cell-depleted T cells, or PBMCs. Deeply sampled blood TCRbeta repertoires from subjects exposed to, actively infected with, or recovered from COVID-19 were included in the dataset. The repertoires were released in a freely available public database meant as a resource for research on the immune response to SARS-CoV-2. The samples were drawn from the first 160 participants of the ongoing ImmuneRACE study and from 1,200 or so subjects provided by 6 global collaborators. A de-identified subject ID, COVID-19 status, age in years and sex were almost always included in the sample metadata. Where available, HLA class I and class II types were obtained from metadata supplied by the sample provider rather than from assay-based typing. General findings and caveats noted by the study authors: Clinical and demographic metadata were provided uncurated, with the amount varying by source and participant.

The immunoSEQ Assay, a bias-controlled multiplex PCR, was used to amplify TCRbeta CDR3 regions from genomic DNA. Concerning the study's data processing: The number of nucleated cells in each sample was estimated by amplification of reference gene primers within the assay. Sequence reads were collapsed and filtered to measure the absolute abundance of every unique TCRbeta CDR3 rearrangement. For each sample, productive Simpson clonality was calculated as the square root of Simpson's diversity index over productive rearrangements. TCRdb stores this immuneACCESS table with in-frame sequences only. Part of the clones is absent; in the studies checked, under half of the shortfall reflects unresolved V genes, and no reason is known for the rest. The V and J calls and clone size are taken from that table; D and trimming were inferred from the DNA. This sample lists 70,000 to 100,000 clones; approximately 88% were detected once. The biggest ten clones account for roughly 10% of the sample.

The sequencing sample was made of peripheral blood. Recombination joined TRBV5-5 with TRBJ1-2; the D segment cannot be called with confidence. This TCR was recovered from a human donor in a cohort sampled during active COVID-19. The CDR3 reads as follows: CASSPLQNYGYTF. Read as DNA, the sequence is TGTGCCAGCAGCCCATTACAGAACTATGGCTACACCTTC.